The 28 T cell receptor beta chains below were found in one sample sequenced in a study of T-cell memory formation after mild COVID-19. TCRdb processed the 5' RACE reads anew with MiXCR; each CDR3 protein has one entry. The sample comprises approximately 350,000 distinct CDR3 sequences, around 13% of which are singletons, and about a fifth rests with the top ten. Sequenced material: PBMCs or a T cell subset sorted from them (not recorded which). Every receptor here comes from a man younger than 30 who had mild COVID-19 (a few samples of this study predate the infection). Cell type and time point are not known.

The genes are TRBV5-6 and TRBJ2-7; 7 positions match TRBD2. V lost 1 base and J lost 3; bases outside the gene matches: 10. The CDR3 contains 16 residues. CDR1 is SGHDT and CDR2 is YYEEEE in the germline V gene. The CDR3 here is CASSLSVWAGDYEQYF. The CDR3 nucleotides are TGTGCCAGCAGCTTGTCGGTTTGGGCGGGGGACTACGAGCAGTACTTC.

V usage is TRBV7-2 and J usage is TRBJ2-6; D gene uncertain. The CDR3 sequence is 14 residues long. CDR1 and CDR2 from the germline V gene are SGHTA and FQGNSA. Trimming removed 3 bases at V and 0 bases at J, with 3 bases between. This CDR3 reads CASSFPSGANVLTF. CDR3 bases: TGTGCCAGCAGCTTCCCCTCTGGGGCCAACGTCCTGACTTTC.

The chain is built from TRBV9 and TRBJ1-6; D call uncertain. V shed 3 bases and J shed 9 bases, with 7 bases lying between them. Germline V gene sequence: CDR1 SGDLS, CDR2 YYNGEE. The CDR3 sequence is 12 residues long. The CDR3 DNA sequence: TGTGCCAGCAGCGCCGACCGTTCACCCCTCCACTTT. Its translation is CASSADRSPLHF.

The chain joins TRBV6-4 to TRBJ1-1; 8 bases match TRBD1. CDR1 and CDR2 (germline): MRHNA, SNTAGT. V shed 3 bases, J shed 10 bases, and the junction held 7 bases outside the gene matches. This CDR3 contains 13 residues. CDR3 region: CASSEDGTGVAFF. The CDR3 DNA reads TGTGCCAGCAGTGAGGACGGGACAGGTGTAGCTTTCTTT.

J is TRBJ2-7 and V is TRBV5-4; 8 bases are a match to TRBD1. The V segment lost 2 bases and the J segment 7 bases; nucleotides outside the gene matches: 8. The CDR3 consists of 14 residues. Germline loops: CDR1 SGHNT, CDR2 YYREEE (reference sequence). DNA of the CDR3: TGTGCCAGCAGCTTAAGACAGGGGTTCGAAGAGCAGTACTTC. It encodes CASSLRQGFEEQYF. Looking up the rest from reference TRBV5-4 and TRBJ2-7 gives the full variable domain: ETGVTQSPTHLIKTRGQQVTLRCSSQSGHNTVSWYQQALGQGPQFIFQYYREEENGRGNFPPRFSGLQFPNYSSELNVNALELDDSALYLCASSLRQGFEEQYFGPGTRLTVT.

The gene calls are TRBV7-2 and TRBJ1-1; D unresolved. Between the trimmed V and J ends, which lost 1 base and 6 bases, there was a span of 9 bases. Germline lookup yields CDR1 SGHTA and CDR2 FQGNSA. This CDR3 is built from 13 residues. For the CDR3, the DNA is TGTGCCAGCAGCTTAGTGGCAGGCCCTGAAGCTTTCTTT. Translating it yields CASSLVAGPEAFF.

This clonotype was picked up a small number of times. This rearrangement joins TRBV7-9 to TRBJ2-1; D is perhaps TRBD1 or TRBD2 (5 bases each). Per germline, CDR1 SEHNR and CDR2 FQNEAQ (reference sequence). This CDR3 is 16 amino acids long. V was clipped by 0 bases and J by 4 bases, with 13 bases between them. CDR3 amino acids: CASSLARGDSYNEQFF. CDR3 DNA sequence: TGTGCCAGCAGCTTAGCTCGGGGCGACAGTTACAATGAGCAGTTCTTC.

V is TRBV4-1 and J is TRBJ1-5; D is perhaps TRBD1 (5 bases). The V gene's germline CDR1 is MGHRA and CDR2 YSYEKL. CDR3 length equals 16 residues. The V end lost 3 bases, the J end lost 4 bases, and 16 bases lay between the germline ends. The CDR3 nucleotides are TGCGCCAGCAGCCAGAGGGGAGGCGTGGGGAATCAGCCCCAGCATTTT. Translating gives CASSQRGGVGNQPQHF.

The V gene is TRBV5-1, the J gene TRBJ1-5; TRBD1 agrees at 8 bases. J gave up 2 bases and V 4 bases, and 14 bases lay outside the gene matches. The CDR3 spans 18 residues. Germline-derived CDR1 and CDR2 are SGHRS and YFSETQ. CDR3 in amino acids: CASSPTRRGQGRNQPQHF. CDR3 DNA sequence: TGCGCCAGCAGCCCAACCAGAAGAGGACAGGGCCGCAATCAGCCCCAGCATTTT.

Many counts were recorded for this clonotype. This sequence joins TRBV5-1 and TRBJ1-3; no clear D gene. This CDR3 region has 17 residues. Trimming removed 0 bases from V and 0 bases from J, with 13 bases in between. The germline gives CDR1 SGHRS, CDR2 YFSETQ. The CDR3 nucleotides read TGCGCCAGCAGCTTGGTTGCGGGTCCTCTCTCTGGAAACACCATATATTTT. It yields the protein CASSLVAGPLSGNTIYF.

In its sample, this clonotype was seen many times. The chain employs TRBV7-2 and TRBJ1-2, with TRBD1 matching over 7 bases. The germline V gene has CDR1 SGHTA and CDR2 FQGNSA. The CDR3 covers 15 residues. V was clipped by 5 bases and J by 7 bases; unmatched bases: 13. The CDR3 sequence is CASSRGDSLGSGYTF. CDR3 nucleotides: TGTGCCAGCAGCCGGGGGGACAGCTTAGGGAGTGGCTACACCTTC. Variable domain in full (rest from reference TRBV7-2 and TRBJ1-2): GAGVSQSPSNKVTEKGKDVELRCDPISGHTALYWYRQSLGQGLEFLIYFQGNSAPDKSGLPSDRFSAERTGGSVSTLTIQRTQQEDSAVYLCASSRGDSLGSGYTFGSGTRLTVV.

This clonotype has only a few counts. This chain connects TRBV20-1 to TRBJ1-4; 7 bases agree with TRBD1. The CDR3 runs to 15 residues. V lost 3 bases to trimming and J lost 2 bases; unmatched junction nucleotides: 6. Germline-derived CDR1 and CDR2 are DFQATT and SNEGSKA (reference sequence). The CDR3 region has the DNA TGCAGTGCTAGGGACAGGAGGGCGACTAATGAAAAACTGTTTTTT. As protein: CSARDRRATNEKLFF.

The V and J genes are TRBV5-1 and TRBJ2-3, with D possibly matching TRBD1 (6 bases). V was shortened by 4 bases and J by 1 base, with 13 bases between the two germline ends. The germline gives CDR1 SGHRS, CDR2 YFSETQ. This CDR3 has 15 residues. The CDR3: CASSLNRAGTDTQYF. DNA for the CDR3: TGCGCCAGCAGCCTAAACAGGGCCGGCACAGATACGCAGTATTTT.

The CDR3 region is CASRPDKTGELFF. DNA for the CDR3: TGCGCCAGCAGACCAGATAAGACCGGGGAGCTGTTTTTT. The gene calls are TRBV5-1 and TRBJ2-2, with unresolved D. The CDR3 loop spans 13 amino acids. Trimming removed 5 bases from V and 5 bases from J, with 10 bases in between. The germline V gene encodes CDR1 SGHRS and CDR2 YFSETQ.

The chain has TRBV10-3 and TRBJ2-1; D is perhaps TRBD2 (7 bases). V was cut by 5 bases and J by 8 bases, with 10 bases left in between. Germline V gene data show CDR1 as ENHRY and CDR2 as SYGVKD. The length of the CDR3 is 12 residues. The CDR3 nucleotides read TGTGCCATCAGTCGGGGGGCCGATGAGCAGTTCTTC. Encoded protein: CAISRGADEQFF.

The CDR3 region is CASSPRGREKLFF. The CDR3 region has the DNA TGTGCCAGCAGCCCCAGGGGTCGAGAAAAACTGTTTTTT. The chain employs TRBV11-2 and TRBJ1-4; TRBD1 is a possible D gene (6 bases). Trimming stripped 5 bases from V and 8 bases from J, with 12 bases between. The CDR3 spans 13 residues. In germline, CDR1 is SGHAT, CDR2 FQNNGV.

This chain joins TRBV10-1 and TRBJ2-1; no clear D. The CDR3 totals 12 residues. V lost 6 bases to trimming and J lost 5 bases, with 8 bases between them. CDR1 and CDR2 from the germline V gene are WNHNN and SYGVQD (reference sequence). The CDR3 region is CASSAADNEQFF. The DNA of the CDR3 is TGCGCCAGCAGCGCCGCAGACAATGAGCAGTTCTTC.

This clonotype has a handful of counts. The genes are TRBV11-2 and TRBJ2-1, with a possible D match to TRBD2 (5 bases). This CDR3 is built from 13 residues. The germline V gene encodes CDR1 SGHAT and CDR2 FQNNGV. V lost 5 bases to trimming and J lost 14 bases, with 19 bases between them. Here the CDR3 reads CASSPQDGSDEFF. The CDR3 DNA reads TGTGCCAGCAGCCCCCAGGATGGGAGTGATGAGTTCTTC.

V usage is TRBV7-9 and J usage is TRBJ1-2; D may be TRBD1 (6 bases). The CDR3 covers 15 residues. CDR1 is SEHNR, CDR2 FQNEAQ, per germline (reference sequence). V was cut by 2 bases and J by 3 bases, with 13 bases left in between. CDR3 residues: CASSLRSGGDYGYTF. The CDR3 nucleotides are TGTGCCAGCAGCTTACGATCCGGGGGCGACTATGGCTACACCTTC.

CDR3 amino acids: CASSQLSNEQFF. The CDR3 DNA reads as TGTGCCAGCAGCCAGCTGAGCAATGAGCAGTTCTTC. The genes are TRBV7-6 and TRBJ2-1; no clear D gene. CDR1 is SGHVS and CDR2 is FNYEAQ in the germline V gene. V shed 5 bases and J shed 6 bases, with 8 bases lying between them. The CDR3 is 12 amino acids.

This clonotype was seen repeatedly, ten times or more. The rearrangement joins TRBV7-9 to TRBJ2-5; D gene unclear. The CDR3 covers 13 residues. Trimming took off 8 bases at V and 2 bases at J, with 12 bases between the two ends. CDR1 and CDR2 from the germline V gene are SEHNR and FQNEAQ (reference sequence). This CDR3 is CASLEANQETQYF. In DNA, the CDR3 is TGTGCCAGCCTAGAGGCCAATCAAGAGACCCAGTACTTC.

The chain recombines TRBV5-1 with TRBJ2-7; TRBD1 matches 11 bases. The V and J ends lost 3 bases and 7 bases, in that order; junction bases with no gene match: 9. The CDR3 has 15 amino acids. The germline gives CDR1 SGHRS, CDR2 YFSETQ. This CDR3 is CASSSTGTGGGEQYV. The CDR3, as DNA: TGCGCCAGCAGCTCCACCGGGACAGGGGGGGGTGAGCAGTACGTC.

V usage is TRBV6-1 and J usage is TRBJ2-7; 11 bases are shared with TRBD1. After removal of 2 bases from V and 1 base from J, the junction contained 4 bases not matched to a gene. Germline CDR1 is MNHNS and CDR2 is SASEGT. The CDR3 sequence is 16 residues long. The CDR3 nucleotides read TGTGCCAGCAGTGAATGGGACAGGGGGTGGTCCTACGAGCAGTACGTC. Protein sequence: CASSEWDRGWSYEQYV.

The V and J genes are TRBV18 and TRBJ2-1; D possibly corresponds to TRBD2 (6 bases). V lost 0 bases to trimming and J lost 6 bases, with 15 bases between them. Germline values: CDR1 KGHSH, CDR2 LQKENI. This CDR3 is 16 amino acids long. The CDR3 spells CASSPPSGGTSNEQFF. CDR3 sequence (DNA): TGTGCCAGCTCACCACCTTCCGGGGGTACATCCAATGAGCAGTTCTTC. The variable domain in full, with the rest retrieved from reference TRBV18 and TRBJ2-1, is NAGVMQNPRHLVRRRGQEARLRCSPMKGHSHVYWYRQLPEEGLKFMVYLQKENIIDESGMPKERFSAEFPKEGPSILRIQQVVRGDSAAYFCASSPPSGGTSNEQFFGPGTRLTVL.

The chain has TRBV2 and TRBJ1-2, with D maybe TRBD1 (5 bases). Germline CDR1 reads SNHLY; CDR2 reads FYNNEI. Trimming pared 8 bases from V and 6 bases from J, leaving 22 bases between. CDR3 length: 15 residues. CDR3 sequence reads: CASRIGALGNHGYTF. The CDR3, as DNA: TGTGCCAGCCGGATCGGGGCTTTAGGGAATCATGGCTACACCTTC.

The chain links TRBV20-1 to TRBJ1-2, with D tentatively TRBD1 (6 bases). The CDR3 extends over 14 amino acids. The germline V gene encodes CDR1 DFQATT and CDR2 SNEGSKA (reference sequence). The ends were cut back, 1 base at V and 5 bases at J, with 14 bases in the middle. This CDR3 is CSARVGASLYGYTF. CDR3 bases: TGCAGTGCTAGAGTGGGGGCCTCGTTATATGGCTACACCTTC.

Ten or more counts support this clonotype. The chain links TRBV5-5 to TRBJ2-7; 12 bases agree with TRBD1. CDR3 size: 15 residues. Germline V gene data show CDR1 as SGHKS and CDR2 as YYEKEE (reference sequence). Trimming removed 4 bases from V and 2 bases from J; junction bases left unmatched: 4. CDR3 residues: CASSLGQGAPYEQYV. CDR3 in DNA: TGTGCCAGCAGCCTGGGACAGGGGGCCCCCTACGAGCAGTACGTC.

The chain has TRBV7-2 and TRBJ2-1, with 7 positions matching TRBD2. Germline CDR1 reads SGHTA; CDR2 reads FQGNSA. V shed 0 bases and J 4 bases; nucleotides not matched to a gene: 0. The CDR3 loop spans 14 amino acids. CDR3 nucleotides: TGTGCCAGCAGCTTAGCGCGGGAGTACAATGAGCAGTTCTTC. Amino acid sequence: CASSLAREYNEQFF.